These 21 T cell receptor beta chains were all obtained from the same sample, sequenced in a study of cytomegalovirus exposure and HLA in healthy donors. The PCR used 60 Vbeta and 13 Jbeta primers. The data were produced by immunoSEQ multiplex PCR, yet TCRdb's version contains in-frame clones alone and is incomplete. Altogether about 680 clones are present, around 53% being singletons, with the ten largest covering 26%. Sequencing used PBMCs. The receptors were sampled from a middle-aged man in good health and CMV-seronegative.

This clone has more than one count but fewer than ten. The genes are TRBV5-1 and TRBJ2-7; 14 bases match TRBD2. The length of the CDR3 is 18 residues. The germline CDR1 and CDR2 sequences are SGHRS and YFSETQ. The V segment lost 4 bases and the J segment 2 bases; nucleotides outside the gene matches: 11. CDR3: CASSGSGTSGGGAYEQYF. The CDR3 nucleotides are TGCGCCAGCAGCGGGTCCGGGACTAGCGGGGGAGGGGCCTACGAGCAGTACTTC.

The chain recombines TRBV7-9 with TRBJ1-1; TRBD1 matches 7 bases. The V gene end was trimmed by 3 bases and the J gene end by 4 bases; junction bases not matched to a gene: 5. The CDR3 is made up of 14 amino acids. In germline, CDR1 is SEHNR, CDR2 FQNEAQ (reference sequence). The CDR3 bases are TGTGCCAGCAGCTTTGGGGACAGATCCACTGAAGCTTTCTTT. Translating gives CASSFGDRSTEAFF.

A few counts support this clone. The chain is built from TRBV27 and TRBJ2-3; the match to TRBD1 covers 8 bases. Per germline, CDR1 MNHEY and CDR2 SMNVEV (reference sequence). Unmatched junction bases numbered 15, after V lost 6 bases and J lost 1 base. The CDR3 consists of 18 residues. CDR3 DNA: TGTGCCAGCAGCGGGAATCCAGGGGGCGCCCTGGGCACAGATACGCAGTATTTT. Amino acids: CASSGNPGGALGTDTQYF.

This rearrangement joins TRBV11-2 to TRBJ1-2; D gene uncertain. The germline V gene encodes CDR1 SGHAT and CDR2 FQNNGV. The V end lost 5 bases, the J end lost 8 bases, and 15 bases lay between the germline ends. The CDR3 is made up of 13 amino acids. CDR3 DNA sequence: TGTGCCAGCAGCCCCGACCCAGCGAGGGGCTACACCTTC. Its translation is CASSPDPARGYTF.

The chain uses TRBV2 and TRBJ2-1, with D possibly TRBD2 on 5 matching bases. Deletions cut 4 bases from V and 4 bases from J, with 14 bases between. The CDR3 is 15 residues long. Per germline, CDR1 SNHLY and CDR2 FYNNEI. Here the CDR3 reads CASSARPGWYNEQFF. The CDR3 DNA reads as TGTGCCAGCAGTGCTAGGCCGGGATGGTACAATGAGCAGTTCTTC.

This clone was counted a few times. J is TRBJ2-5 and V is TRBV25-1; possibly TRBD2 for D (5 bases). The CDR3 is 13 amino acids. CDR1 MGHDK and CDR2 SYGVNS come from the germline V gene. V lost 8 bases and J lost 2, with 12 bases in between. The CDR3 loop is CASSWTGQETQYF. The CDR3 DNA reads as TGTGCCAGCTCTTGGACGGGGCAAGAGACCCAGTACTTC.

The CDR3 spells CASSQALAGAPEQFF. CDR3 sequence (DNA): TGTGCCAGCAGCCAAGCGCTAGCGGGAGCCCCTGAGCAGTTCTTC. The rearrangement links TRBV14 to TRBJ2-1; TRBD2 aligns across 10 bases. V was clipped by 1 base and J by 9 bases; unmatched bases: 6. Germline values: CDR1 SGHDN, CDR2 FVKESK. The length of the CDR3 is 15 residues.

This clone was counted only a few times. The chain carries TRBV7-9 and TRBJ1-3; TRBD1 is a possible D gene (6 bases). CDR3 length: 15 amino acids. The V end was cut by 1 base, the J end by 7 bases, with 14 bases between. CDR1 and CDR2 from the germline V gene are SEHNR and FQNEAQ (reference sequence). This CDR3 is CASSLELGGANTIYF. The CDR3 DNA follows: TGTGCCAGCAGCTTAGAGCTGGGGGGGGCCAACACCATATATTTT.

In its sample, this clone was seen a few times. The CDR3 here is CASSQDGNGELFF. CDR3 coding DNA: TGCGCCAGCAGCCAAGATGGCAACGGGGAGCTGTTTTTT. The gene calls are TRBV4-3 and TRBJ2-2, with D uncertain. The V gene's germline CDR1 is LGHNA and CDR2 YSLEER. This CDR3 is 13 amino acids long. The V end was cut by 0 bases, the J end by 7 bases, with 6 bases between.

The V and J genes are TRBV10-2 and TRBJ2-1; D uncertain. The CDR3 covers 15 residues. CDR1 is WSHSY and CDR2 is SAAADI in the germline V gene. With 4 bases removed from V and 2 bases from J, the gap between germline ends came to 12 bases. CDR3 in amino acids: CASSVYRLPYNEQFF. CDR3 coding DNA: TGCGCCAGCAGTGTTTATCGTCTCCCCTACAATGAGCAGTTCTTC.

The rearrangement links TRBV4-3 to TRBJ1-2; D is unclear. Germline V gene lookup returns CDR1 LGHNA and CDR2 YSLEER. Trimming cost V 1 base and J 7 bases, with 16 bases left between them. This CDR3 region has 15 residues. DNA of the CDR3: TGCGCCAGCAGCCAAGCGGCCGGGATCCTAGGTGGCTACACCTTC. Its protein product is CASSQAAGILGGYTF.

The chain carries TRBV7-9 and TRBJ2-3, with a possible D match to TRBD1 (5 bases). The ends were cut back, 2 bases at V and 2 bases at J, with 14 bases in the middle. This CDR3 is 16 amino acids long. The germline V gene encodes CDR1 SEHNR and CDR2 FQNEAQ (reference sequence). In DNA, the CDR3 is TGTGCCAGCAGCTTATTTTTTAGACAGTACACAGATACGCAGTATTTT. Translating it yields CASSLFFRQYTDTQYF.

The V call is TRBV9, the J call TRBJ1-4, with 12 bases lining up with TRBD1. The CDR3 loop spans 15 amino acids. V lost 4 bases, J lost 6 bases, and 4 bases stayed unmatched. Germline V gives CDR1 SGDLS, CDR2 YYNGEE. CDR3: CASSSGQGAYEKLFF. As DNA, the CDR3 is TGTGCCAGCAGCTCGGGACAGGGGGCTTATGAAAAACTGTTTTTT.

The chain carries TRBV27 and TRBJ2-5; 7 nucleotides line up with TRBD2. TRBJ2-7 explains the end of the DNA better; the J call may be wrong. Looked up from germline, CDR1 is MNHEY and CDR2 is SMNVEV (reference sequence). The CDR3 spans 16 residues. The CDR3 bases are TGTGCCAGCAGTTTCTCGAGCGGGATGGTTTCCTACGAGCAGTACTTC. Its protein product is CASSFSSGMVSYEQYF.

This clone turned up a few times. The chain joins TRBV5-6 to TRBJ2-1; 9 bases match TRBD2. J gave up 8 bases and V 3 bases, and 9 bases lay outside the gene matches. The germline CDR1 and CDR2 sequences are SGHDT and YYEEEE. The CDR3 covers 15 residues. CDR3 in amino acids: CASSSGLALRHEQFF. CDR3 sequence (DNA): TGTGCCAGCAGCTCGGGACTAGCTTTAAGGCATGAGCAGTTCTTC. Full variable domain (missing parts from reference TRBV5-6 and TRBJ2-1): DAGVTQSPTHLIKTRGQQVTLRCSPKSGHDTVSWYQQALGQGPQFIFQYYEEEERQRGNFPDRFSGHQFPNYSSELNVNALLLGDSALYLCASSSGLALRHEQFFGPGTRLTVL.

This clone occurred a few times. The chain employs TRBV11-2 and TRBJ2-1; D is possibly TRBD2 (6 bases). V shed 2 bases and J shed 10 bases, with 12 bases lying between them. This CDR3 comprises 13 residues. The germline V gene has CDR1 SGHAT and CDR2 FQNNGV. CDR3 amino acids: CASSLNGGIEQFF. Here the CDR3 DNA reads TGTGCCAGCAGCTTAAACGGCGGGATCGAGCAGTTCTTC.

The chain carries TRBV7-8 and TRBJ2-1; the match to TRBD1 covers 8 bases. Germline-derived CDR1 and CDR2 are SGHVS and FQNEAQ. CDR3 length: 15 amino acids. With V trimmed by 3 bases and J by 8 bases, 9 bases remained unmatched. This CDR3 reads CASSFFQGAVDEQFF. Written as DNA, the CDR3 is TGTGCCAGCAGCTTTTTCCAGGGGGCAGTAGATGAGCAGTTCTTC.

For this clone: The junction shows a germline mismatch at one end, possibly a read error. The CDR3 here is CASSLGANSYGYPF. CDR3 sequence (DNA): TGTGCCAGCAGCTTGGGGGCGAATAGCTATGGCTACCCCTTC. The chain links TRBV7-9 to TRBJ1-2, with D tentatively TRBD1 (6 bases). This CDR3 region has 14 residues. Germline loops: CDR1 SEHNR, CDR2 FQNEAQ (reference sequence).

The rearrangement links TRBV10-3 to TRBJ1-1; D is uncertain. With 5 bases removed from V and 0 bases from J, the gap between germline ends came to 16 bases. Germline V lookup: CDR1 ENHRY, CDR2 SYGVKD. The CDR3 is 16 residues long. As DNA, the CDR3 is TGTGCCATCAGTCCCGCTAGGAGTTTGTTGAACACTGAAGCTTTCTTT. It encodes CAISPARSLLNTEAFF.

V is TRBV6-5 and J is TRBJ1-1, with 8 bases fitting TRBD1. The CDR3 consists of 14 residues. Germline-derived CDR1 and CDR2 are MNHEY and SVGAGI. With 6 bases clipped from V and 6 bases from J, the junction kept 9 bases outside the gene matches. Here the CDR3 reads CASSQVDRESEAFF. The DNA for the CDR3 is TGTGCCAGCAGCCAAGTGGACAGGGAGTCTGAAGCTTTCTTT.

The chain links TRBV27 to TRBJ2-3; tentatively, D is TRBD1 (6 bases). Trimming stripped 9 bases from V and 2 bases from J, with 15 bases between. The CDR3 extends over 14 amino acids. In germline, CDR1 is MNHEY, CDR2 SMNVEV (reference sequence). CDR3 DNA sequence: TGTGCCAGTGGGACAAAGGCTTCCACAGATACGCAGTATTTT. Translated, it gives CASGTKASTDTQYF.